One and the same sample provided the 32 T cell receptor beta chains below, sequenced in a study of blood T cells in healthy people across ages. It was with a sample-barcoded 5' primer and a J-beta primer mix that a second PCR of roughly 6 to 11 cycles was run. TCRdb reprocessed the 5' RACE reads via MiXCR and lists one record per CDR3 protein. The repertoire includes approximately 780,000 distinct CDR3 sequences, 20% to 30% of them detected once, and about 2.9% sits in the top ten. A further study also used this sample, focusing on T cells of mothers and their children.

The sequenced sample consisted of blood. The receptor source for this set is a boy aged 5-17 years in good health.

The chain couples TRBV2 to TRBJ1-2; D is ambiguous. CDR1 and CDR2 (germline): SNHLY, FYNNEI. Trimming removed 8 bases from V and 0 bases from J, with 13 bases in between. The CDR3 is made up of 14 amino acids. The CDR3 region is CASGRGSPNYGYTF. In DNA form, the CDR3 reads TGTGCCAGCGGCCGTGGCTCTCCTAACTATGGCTACACCTTC.

This sequence joins TRBV21-1 and TRBJ2-4; the table's D gene call, TRBD2, was not cross checked with the DNA. TRBV21-1 is a pseudogene segment. CDR3 size: 16 residues. The CDR3, as DNA: TGTGCCAGCAGGGGAGGTCCCAGGGCCGCCAAAAACATTCAGTACTTC. Translated, it gives CASRGGPRAAKNIQYF.

This clonotype was recorded a few times. The chain carries TRBV10-3 and TRBJ1-1, with D maybe TRBD1 (5 bases). The V gene's germline CDR1 is ENHRY and CDR2 SYGVKD. This CDR3 contains 13 residues. V was trimmed by 0 bases and J by 11 bases, leaving 13 bases between them. Written as DNA, the CDR3 is TGTGCCATCAGTGAGTCAGTGGGGGGGTTGGCTTTCTTT. Its translation: CAISESVGGLAFF.

The V gene is TRBV25-1, the J gene TRBJ2-1; the D is unclear. Germline V CDR1 and CDR2: MGHDK, SYGVNS. The CDR3 loop spans 12 amino acids. Trimming removed 7 bases at V and 4 bases at J, with 8 bases between. The CDR3 spells CASTHGYNEQFF. CDR3 nucleotides: TGTGCCAGCACCCACGGATACAATGAGCAGTTCTTC.

V usage is TRBV3-1 and J usage is TRBJ2-3; D gene unclear. Germline V lookup: CDR1 LGHDT, CDR2 YNNKEL (reference sequence). The CDR3 sequence is 14 residues long. Trimming took off 2 bases at V and 0 bases at J, with 6 bases between the two ends. CDR3 nucleotide sequence: TGTGCCAGCAGCCAATGGGAAAGCACAGATACGCAGTATTTT. Its protein product is CASSQWESTDTQYF.

The rearrangement uses TRBV10-3 and TRBJ1-2; 7 nucleotides agree with TRBD1. The CDR3 covers 13 residues. The V and J ends lost 2 bases and 5 bases, in that order; junction bases with no gene match: 2. Germline assignment: CDR1 ENHRY and CDR2 SYGVKD. CDR3 residues: CAISEGQDYGYTF. For the CDR3, the DNA is TGTGCCATCAGTGAGGGACAGGATTATGGCTACACCTTC.

V is TRBV9 and J is TRBJ2-7; 7 positions match TRBD2. Germline-derived CDR1 and CDR2 are SGDLS and YYNGEE. CDR3 length: 16 amino acids. The V and J ends lost 0 bases and 0 bases, in that order; junction bases with no gene match: 6. CDR3 sequence: CASSVEAGGSSYEQYF. The CDR3 region has the DNA TGTGCCAGCAGCGTAGAGGCCGGGGGGAGCTCCTACGAGCAGTACTTC.

This chain links TRBV19 with TRBJ1-6; the match to TRBD1 covers 7 bases. J lost 9 bases, V lost 7 bases, and 6 bases had no gene match. This CDR3 comprises 13 residues. Germline values: CDR1 LNHDA, CDR2 SQIVND (reference sequence). The DNA of the CDR3 is TGTGCCAGTACCCTTACAGGGGTTTCACCCCTCCACTTT. This translates into CASTLTGVSPLHF.

The rearrangement links TRBV4-2 to TRBJ1-2, with a weak D call TRBD1 (6 bases). The V end was cut by 3 bases, the J end by 1 base, with 15 bases between. Germline V gene data show CDR1 as LGHNA and CDR2 as YNFKEQ. CDR3 length equals 16 residues. The CDR3 is CASSQAPQGLNYGYTF. In nucleotides, the CDR3 is TGTGCCAGCAGCCAGGCTCCCCAGGGGCTTAACTATGGCTACACCTTC.

The genes are TRBV3-1 and TRBJ2-5; maybe TRBD1 (6 bases). V lost 2 bases, J lost 11 bases, and 18 bases lay in between. The CDR3 length is 14 residues. Per germline, CDR1 LGHDT and CDR2 YNNKEL (reference sequence). CDR3: CASSQTGYRAKQYF. The DNA for the CDR3 is TGTGCCAGCAGCCAAACAGGGTATAGGGCCAAGCAGTACTTC.

In this sample, this clonotype turned up a few times. The V call is TRBV9, the J call TRBJ2-3, with D maybe TRBD1 (7 bases). V was trimmed by 2 bases and J by 4 bases, leaving 14 bases between them. The CDR3 consists of 15 residues. Germline values: CDR1 SGDLS, CDR2 YYNGEE. The CDR3 here is CASSVGQGGSDTQYF. In nucleotides, the CDR3 is TGTGCCAGCAGCGTGGGGCAGGGGGGTTCAGATACGCAGTATTTT.

V gene TRBV20-1 combines with J gene TRBJ1-2; D may be TRBD1 (5 bases). With 3 bases removed from V and 8 bases from J, the gap between germline ends came to 13 bases. Per germline, CDR1 DFQATT and CDR2 SNEGSKA (reference sequence). This CDR3 contains 12 residues. The CDR3 here is CSASAGVEGYTF. The CDR3 nucleotides are TGCAGTGCTAGCGCGGGGGTTGAGGGCTACACCTTC.

V gene TRBV5-1 combines with J gene TRBJ2-6, with 9 bases lining up with TRBD1. Trimming removed 4 bases from V and 0 bases from J; junction bases left unmatched: 5. There are 17 residues in the CDR3. CDR1 is SGHRS and CDR2 is YFSETQ in the germline V gene. The CDR3: CASSPTGGFSGANVLTF. Here the CDR3 DNA reads TGCGCCAGCAGCCCGACAGGGGGGTTCTCTGGGGCCAACGTCCTGACTTTC.

This chain connects TRBV6-1 to TRBJ1-5; D is uncertain. The V and J ends lost 1 base and 7 bases respectively, with 11 bases between them. Germline values: CDR1 MNHNS, CDR2 SASEGT. This CDR3 is 14 amino acids long. CDR3 coding DNA: TGTGCCAGCAGTGAAGGTGTAGGGTCGCAGCCCCAGCATTTT. Translating gives CASSEGVGSQPQHF.

This clonotype was counted ten times or more. The chain is built from TRBV9 and TRBJ2-7; TRBD1 aligns across 7 bases. Unmatched junction bases numbered 2, after V lost 0 bases and J lost 2 bases. Per germline, CDR1 SGDLS and CDR2 YYNGEE. There are 14 residues in the CDR3. CDR3 sequence reads: CASSVGTGPYEQYF. CDR3 DNA: TGTGCCAGCAGCGTAGGGACAGGTCCCTACGAGCAGTACTTC.

This chain uses TRBV6-6 with TRBJ2-7; 9 nucleotides match TRBD2. This CDR3 contains 15 residues. The V segment lost 5 bases and the J segment 0 bases; nucleotides outside the gene matches: 5. CDR1 and CDR2 from the germline V gene are MNHNY and SVGAGI (reference sequence). DNA of the CDR3: TGTGCCAGCAGTGCCGGAGCGGGGGGCTCCTACGAGCAGTACTTC. Amino acid sequence: CASSAGAGGSYEQYF.

This clonotype occurred a few times. The V gene is TRBV6-5, the J gene TRBJ2-7, with D perhaps matching TRBD1 (5 bases). Trimming cost V 5 bases and J 3 bases, with 17 bases left between them. The CDR3 is made up of 15 amino acids. Germline values: CDR1 MNHEY, CDR2 SVGAGI. CDR3 bases: TGTGCCAGCAGTCGCCTGACAGAGCCCCTCTACGAGCAGTACTTC. The encoded protein is CASSRLTEPLYEQYF.

This chain joins TRBV20-1 and TRBJ1-2; no reliable D call. V was pared by 2 bases and J by 2 bases, with 6 bases between. The CDR3 length is 12 residues. Germline CDR1 and CDR2: DFQATT and SNEGSKA (reference sequence). The CDR3 region is CSARFRNYGYTF. DNA of the CDR3: TGCAGTGCTAGATTCAGAAACTATGGCTACACCTTC.

This clonotype was recorded a few times. The rearrangement links TRBV6-5 to TRBJ2-1; 10 nucleotides line up with TRBD2. The CDR3 runs to 15 residues. J lost 8 bases, V lost 6 bases, and 10 bases had no gene match. The germline V gene has CDR1 MNHEY and CDR2 SVGAGI. The CDR3 here is CASSLASGGWDEQFF. As DNA, the CDR3 is TGTGCCAGCAGCCTAGCTAGCGGGGGTTGGGATGAGCAGTTCTTC.

This clonotype was picked up a small number of times. V gene TRBV12-3 or TRBV12-4 combines with J gene TRBJ2-3, with 9 positions matching TRBD2. This CDR3 has 12 amino acids. The V and J ends lost 7 bases and 8 bases, in that order; junction bases with no gene match: 4. CDR3 DNA: TGTGCCAGCACTAAACTAGCGGGTACGCAGTATTTT. This encodes CASTKLAGTQYF.

This clonotype was recorded a few times. The V and J genes are TRBV28 and TRBJ1-1; possibly TRBD1 for D (5 bases). The germline V gene has CDR1 MDHEN and CDR2 SYDVKM. This CDR3 is built from 12 residues. V was trimmed by 6 bases and J by 5 bases, leaving 10 bases between them. CDR3 region: CASRAGGTEAFF. CDR3 sequence (DNA): TGTGCCAGCAGGGCCGGGGGTACTGAAGCTTTCTTT.

This clonotype occurred a few times. This chain uses TRBV10-3 with TRBJ2-3; TRBD1 matches at 8 bases. V trimming: 5 bases; J trimming: 11 bases; junction bases outside the gene matches: 15. The CDR3 runs to 15 residues. Per the germline V gene, CDR1 is ENHRY and CDR2 is SYGVKD. The CDR3 DNA follows: TGTGCCATCAGTTCCGGGACAGGCCTTCTTCAGGGGCAGTATTTT. Translated, it gives CAISSGTGLLQGQYF.

This clonotype was seen only a few times. This chain links TRBV7-2 with TRBJ2-7; the match to TRBD1 covers 8 bases. The CDR3 spans 17 residues. The V gene end was trimmed by 5 bases and the J gene end by 6 bases; junction bases not matched to a gene: 18. Germline V CDR1 and CDR2: SGHTA, FQGNSA. The CDR3 region has the DNA TGTGCCAGCAGCCCAAATATGGGGCGGCAGGGGGCAGGCGAGCAGTACTTC. Protein sequence: CASSPNMGRQGAGEQYF. Based on the CDR3 plus reference TRBV7-2 and TRBJ2-7, the full variable domain is GAGVSQSPSNKVTEKGKDVELRCDPISGHTALYWYRQSLGQGLEFLIYFQGNSAPDKSGLPSDRFSAERTGGSVSTLTIQRTQQEDSAVYLCASSPNMGRQGAGEQYFGPGTRLTVT.

The chain recombines TRBV20-1 with TRBJ2-5; maybe TRBD1 (6 bases). The CDR3 runs 15 residues. Trimming left V 0 bases short and J 10 bases short, with 21 bases between. Germline V CDR1 and CDR2: DFQATT, SNEGSKA (reference sequence). The CDR3 bases are TGCAGTGCTAGAGACGTGGGGGCCGGGCTGGGGATCCAGTACTTC. Its translation is CSARDVGAGLGIQYF.

This clonotype was counted only a few times. DNA for the CDR3: TGTGCCAGCAGCCAATCGGGGGGAAACAGGGACCCCTATGGCTACACCTTC. It encodes CASSQSGGNRDPYGYTF. The genes are TRBV4-2 and TRBJ1-2; D is possibly TRBD1 (6 bases). CDR1 and CDR2 (germline): LGHNA, YNFKEQ. This CDR3 contains 17 residues. With 2 bases removed from V and 4 bases from J, the gap between germline ends came to 20 bases.

The J gene is TRBJ1-2, the V gene TRBV28; D gene uncertain. This CDR3 is built from 12 residues. Trimming took off 3 bases at V and 8 bases at J, with 10 bases between the two ends. CDR1 is MDHEN, CDR2 SYDVKM, per germline. CDR3 coding DNA: TGTGCCAGCAGTTTGGCAGGTTGGGGCTACACCTTC. This gives the protein CASSLAGWGYTF.

This clonotype was detected a few times. This chain joins TRBV11-2 and TRBJ2-1, with D possibly matching TRBD1 (8 bases). This CDR3 comprises 13 residues. Germline CDR1 is SGHAT and CDR2 is FQNNGV. The V gene lost 6 bases and the J gene lost 9 bases, with 15 bases spanning the gap. For the CDR3, the DNA is TGTGCCAGCAGTTCGACAGGGGAGGGTGAGCAGTTCTTC. This gives the protein CASSSTGEGEQFF.

This clonotype has just a few counts. The gene calls are TRBV20-1 and TRBJ2-7, with 8 bases that match TRBD1. Germline loops: CDR1 DFQATT, CDR2 SNEGSKA (reference sequence). The trim removed 6 bases at V and 7 bases at J, leaving 11 bases unmatched. The CDR3 extends over 13 amino acids. CDR3 residues: CSAGGTGPGEQYF. Written as DNA, the CDR3 is TGCAGTGCAGGGGGGACAGGACCTGGGGAGCAGTACTTC.

This clonotype was counted many times. This chain links TRBV14 with TRBJ2-6, with D possibly being TRBD2 (5 bases). This CDR3 has 15 residues. V was shortened by 7 bases and J by 0 bases, with 10 bases between the two germline ends. Germline lookup yields CDR1 SGHDN and CDR2 FVKESK. CDR3 sequence (DNA): TGTGCCAGCACCCCTCGGGGCTCTGGGGCCAACGTCCTGACTTTC. Protein sequence: CASTPRGSGANVLTF.

This clonotype appeared many times. The chain has TRBV6-6 and TRBJ1-2, with TRBD1 matching 10 bases. V lost 7 bases to trimming and J lost 4 bases; unmatched junction nucleotides: 6. CDR3 length: 14 amino acids. The germline gives CDR1 MNHNY, CDR2 SVGAGI (reference sequence). This chain's CDR3 is CASNRGTGVYGYTF. CDR3 nucleotide sequence: TGTGCCAGCAATCGCGGGACAGGGGTCTATGGCTACACCTTC.

Remarks on this clonotype: The conserved closing phenylalanine or tryptophan is absent in this CDR3, likely reflecting a read error. The CDR3 nucleotides are TGCAGTGCTAGAGTGCCGGGGGTCGACCATGGCTACACCTTG. Its protein product is CSARVPGVDHGYTL. The J gene is TRBJ1-2, the V gene TRBV20-1, with TRBD1 as a possible D gene (5 bases). V dropped 1 base and J dropped 6 bases, with 15 bases sitting between them. Germline-derived CDR1 and CDR2 are DFQATT and SNEGSKA (reference sequence). This CDR3 has 14 residues.

The V and J genes are TRBV7-6 and TRBJ1-1; D is uncertain. The CDR3 has 15 residues. Looked up from germline, CDR1 is SGHVS and CDR2 is FNYEAQ. Trimming cost V 1 base and J 1 base, with 10 bases left between them. In nucleotides, the CDR3 is TGTGCCAGCAGCTTAGGGTTAGGTCCGAACACTGAAGCTTTCTTT. It translates to CASSLGLGPNTEAFF.